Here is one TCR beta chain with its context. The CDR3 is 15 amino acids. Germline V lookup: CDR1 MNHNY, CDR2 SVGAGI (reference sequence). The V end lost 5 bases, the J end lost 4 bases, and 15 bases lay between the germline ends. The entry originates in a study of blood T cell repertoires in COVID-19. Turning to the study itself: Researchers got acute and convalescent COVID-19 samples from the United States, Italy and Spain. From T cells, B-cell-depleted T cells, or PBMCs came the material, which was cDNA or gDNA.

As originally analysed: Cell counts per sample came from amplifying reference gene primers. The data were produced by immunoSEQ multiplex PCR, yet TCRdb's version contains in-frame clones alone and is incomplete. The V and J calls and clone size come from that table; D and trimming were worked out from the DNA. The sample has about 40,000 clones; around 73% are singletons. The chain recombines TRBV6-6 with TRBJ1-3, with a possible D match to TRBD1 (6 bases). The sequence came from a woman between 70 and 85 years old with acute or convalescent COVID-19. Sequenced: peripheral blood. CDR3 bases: TGTGCCAGCAGTCCCCAGGGGAATCTCGGAAACACCATATATTTT. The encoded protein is CASSPQGNLGNTIYF.